This T cell receptor beta chain was profiled in a study of shared clonotypes between healthy human individuals. This CDR3 spans 15 amino acids. CDR1 is LNHDA and CDR2 is SQIVND in the germline V gene (reference sequence). With 4 bases removed from V and 11 bases from J, the gap between germline ends came to 23 bases. Deep level was the assay's run setting. Clones were read by immunoSEQ multiplex PCR, and TCRdb kept only the in-frame ones, dropping some. Of about 500,000 clones listed, around 77% are singletons. This clone was detected only once. Sequencing input: PBMCs. V and J are TRBV19 and TRBJ2-5, with a tentative D call TRBD2 (6 bases). The clonotype was recovered from a woman between 40 and 50 years old in good health. Some clones in this sample may be carry-over from other donors' samples. CDR3 loop: CASSTARGTTGEQYF. The CDR3 bases are TGTGCCAGTAGTACCGCTAGAGGTACTACGGGAGAGCAGTACTTC.